This T cell receptor beta chain was sequenced in a study of blood T cell repertoires in COVID-19. The authors' processing: Amplification with reference gene primers provided the estimates of nucleated cell counts. Method: immunoSEQ multiplex PCR; TCRdb's copy keeps in-frame clones and lacks some. V and J calls and clone size are given by that table; D and trimming were obtained from the DNA. Here the sample spans a few hundred thousand clones, 90% being singletons. The receptor comes from a woman aged 35 to 49 with COVID-19, enrolled during active disease. The specimen sequenced was peripheral blood.

The CDR3: CASSKTVIAGALTNEQFF. Written as DNA, the CDR3 is TGTGCCAGTAGTAAGACCGTGATAGCGGGAGCTCTGACCAATGAGCAGTTCTTC. The chain uses TRBV19 and TRBJ2-1, with 9 bases fitting TRBD2. This CDR3 spans 18 amino acids. CDR1 LNHDA and CDR2 SQIVND come from the germline V gene (reference sequence). The V and J ends lost 4 bases and 6 bases, in that order; junction bases with no gene match: 16.